These T cell receptor beta chains were read from a single sample in a study of CD8 T cells in ankylosing spondylitis. TCRdb re-analysed the 5' RACE reads in MiXCR, keeping a single row per CDR3 protein. The sample has 670,000 or so distinct CDR3 sequences, 19% seen once; the top ten hold under 20%. The sample comprised blood, either unsorted or a sorted T cell fraction (not recorded which). These receptors all stem from a male donor with ankylosing spondylitis. The CDR3 runs from the conserved cysteine through the conserved F or W. A D gene is named only where the DNA matches it firmly. Clone size appears in some rows only: once, few, many, or a class for an expanded clone.

j_call clone_size d_call v_call cdr3_nt cdr3_aa
TRBJ1-5 once NA TRBV20-1 TGCAGTGCTAGTAGAAACAGGGCCTATCAGCCCCAGCATTTT CSASRNRAYQPQHF
TRBJ2-1 NA TRBD2 TRBV5-1 TGCGCCAGCAGCTTGCCCAGCGGGGGGCCGGATGAGCAGTTCTTC CASSLPSGGPDEQFF
TRBJ2-7 few NA TRBV7-9 TGTGCCAGCAGCTTAGCGGATTCGGACATTACCTACGAGCAGTACTTC CASSLADSDITYEQYF
TRBJ2-7 NA NA TRBV6-2/TRBV6-3 TGTGCCAGCAGTTACTCCTTCGACAGGAGTCCCTACGAGCAGTACTTC CASSYSFDRSPYEQYF
TRBJ1-3 few TRBD1 TRBV13 TGTGCCAGCAGCTCCCCCCGGGACAGGGGGGGGTGGAACACCATATATTTT CASSSPRDRGGWNTIYF
TRBJ1-6 few NA TRBV3-1 TGTGCCAGCAGCCAAGATTGGCAGCAGACCTATAATTCACCCCTCCACTTT CASSQDWQQTYNSPLHF
TRBJ2-1 NA NA TRBV7-9 TGTGCCAGCAGCGCCCATCCGCCCTACAATGAGCAGTTCTTC CASSAHPPYNEQFF
TRBJ2-2 NA TRBD2 TRBV3-1 TGTGCCAGCAGCCCCTGGATAGCGGGAGGTGCCGGGGAGCTGTTTTTT CASSPWIAGGAGELFF
TRBJ2-7 NA NA TRBV20-1 TGCAGTGCTAGAGATTGGCAGGAGCAGTACTTC CSARDWQEQYF
TRBJ2-1 NA NA TRBV5-1 TGCGCCAGCAGCTTGGATGCGCCGCTCGACTCCTACAATGAGCAGTTCTTC CASSLDAPLDSYNEQFF
TRBJ2-3 few TRBD2 TRBV7-3 TGTGCCAGCAGCTCCCTAGCGGAGCGGGGAGATACGCAGTATTTT CASSSLAERGDTQYF
TRBJ1-2 NA TRBD1 TRBV12-3/TRBV12-4 TGTGCCAGCAGCCCAGGGGGCTATAACTATGGCTACACCTTC CASSPGGYNYGYTF
TRBJ2-4 NA NA TRBV7-2 TGTGCCAGCAGCTTTACAGGGTTCGCGGGAGCGTACTTC CASSFTGFAGAYF
TRBJ2-4 few NA TRBV21-1 TGTGCCAGCCGCAACTTCGGGACAGAGAGAAACATTCAGTACTTC CASRNFGTERNIQYF
TRBJ2-7 few NA TRBV5-1 TGCGCCAGCAGCACGCGGGCCTCCTACGAGCAGTACTTC CASSTRASYEQYF
TRBJ1-6 NA NA TRBV20-1 TGCAGTGCTAGAGTGGGGCAGGATAATTCACCCCTCCACTTT CSARVGQDNSPLHF
TRBJ2-1 few TRBD1 TRBV9 TGTGCCAGCAGCACCGGACAGGCCCGACATGAGCAGTTCTTC CASSTGQARHEQFF
TRBJ1-1 few NA TRBV2 TGTGCCAGCATAAATCGGCGGATGAACACTGAAGCTTTCTTT CASINRRMNTEAFF
TRBJ2-3 NA NA TRBV5-1 TGCGCCAGCAGCTCTCGACTAAGCACAGATACGCAGTATTTT CASSSRLSTDTQYF
TRBJ1-4 NA NA TRBV3-1 TGTGCCAGCAGCCCCCGGACTCAAAATGAAAAACTGTTTTTT CASSPRTQNEKLFF
TRBJ1-6 few TRBD1 TRBV18 TGTGCCAGCTCACCTCCGGGACAGGGGAGCGGTTCACCCCTCCACTTT CASSPPGQGSGSPLHF
TRBJ2-1 few NA TRBV6-5 TGTGCCAGCAGTTACTCGTGGGGGGTAACAAACAATGAGCAGTTCTTC CASSYSWGVTNNEQFF
TRBJ1-3 few TRBD1 TRBV28 TGTGCCAGCACTGTTTTGCCCGACAGGGCCTCTGGAAACACCATATATTTT CASTVLPDRASGNTIYF
TRBJ1-2 NA NA TRBV21-1 TGTGCCAGCAGCCCTGGGACAGCCCTCTCTGGCTACACCTTC CASSPGTALSGYTF
TRBJ2-3 few TRBD1 TRBV7-9 TGTGCCAGCAGTTCCGGGACAGCTAACACAGATACGCAGTATTTT CASSSGTANTDTQYF
TRBJ2-7 few NA TRBV20-1 TGCAGTGCTACGGAGGGCGCCTACGAGCAGTACTTC CSATEGAYEQYF
TRBJ1-6 few NA TRBV20-1 TGCAGTGCTAGAGATTCATGGGATTCACCCCTCCACTTT CSARDSWDSPLHF
TRBJ1-2 NA TRBD1 TRBV7-8 TGTGCCAGCAGCTTAACGACAGGGGCTTCTGATGGCTACACCTTC CASSLTTGASDGYTF
TRBJ1-2 NA NA TRBV2 TGTGCCAGCAGTGAACCCAGGTCCTATGGCTACACCTTC CASSEPRSYGYTF